Below, one T cell receptor (beta chain) is given with its context. The data were obtained in a study of blood T cell repertoires in COVID-19. Study at large: COVID-19 samples from acute and convalescent phases originated in the United States, Italy and Spain. T cells, B-cell-depleted T cells, or PBMCs supplied cDNA or gDNA.

Germline V gene lookup returns CDR1 MDHEN and CDR2 SYDVKM. V lost 6 bases, J lost 3 bases, and 7 bases stayed unmatched. This CDR3 is 14 amino acids long. In the original processing: Reference gene primers were amplified, and this amplification served to estimate nucleated cell counts. Using immunoSEQ multiplex PCR, the repertoire was profiled, and TCRdb retains in-frame clones only, with some absent. The V and J calls and clone size are taken from that table; D and trimming were inferred from the DNA. The sample lists approximately 240,000 clones; 80% to 85% were seen once. This clonotype originated in a woman aged 80 or over with active or convalescent COVID-19. The source material was peripheral blood. The rearrangement joins TRBV28 to TRBJ2-7; TRBD2 matches 8 bases. CDR3 DNA: TGTGCCAGCAGGGGCGGGGGGACGAACTACGAGCAGTACTTC. Its translation: CASRGGGTNYEQYF.